The clone carrying this TCR beta chain has a single count. Antigen unknown. The sample originates from a study of cytomegalovirus exposure and HLA in healthy donors. This CDR3 region has 13 residues. The V gene lost 1 base and the J gene lost 8 bases, with 12 bases spanning the gap. Germline lookup yields CDR1 GTSNPN and CDR2 SVGIG (reference sequence). Study-wide findings and caveats: As a later analysis revealed, the rate of TCR association differed by HLA locus, with DRB1 most and HLA-C fewest. Relative to the approximately 680-donor mean, N-insertions were reportedly fewer in an Asian-associated ancestry cluster in a later analysis.

The primer mix had 60 Vbeta and 13 Jbeta primers. Measured with immunoSEQ multiplex PCR; TCRdb has only the in-frame clones, and not every one. The sample has roughly 120,000 clones, roughly four fifths seen once. Material: PBMCs. The chain uses TRBV30 and TRBJ2-1, with a weak D call TRBD2 (5 bases). This TCR was sampled from a woman aged 18 to 35 in good health and CMV-seronegative. The CDR3 reads CAWSDGVSDEQFF. The CDR3 coding sequence is TGTGCCTGGAGTGACGGGGTCTCGGATGAGCAGTTCTTC.